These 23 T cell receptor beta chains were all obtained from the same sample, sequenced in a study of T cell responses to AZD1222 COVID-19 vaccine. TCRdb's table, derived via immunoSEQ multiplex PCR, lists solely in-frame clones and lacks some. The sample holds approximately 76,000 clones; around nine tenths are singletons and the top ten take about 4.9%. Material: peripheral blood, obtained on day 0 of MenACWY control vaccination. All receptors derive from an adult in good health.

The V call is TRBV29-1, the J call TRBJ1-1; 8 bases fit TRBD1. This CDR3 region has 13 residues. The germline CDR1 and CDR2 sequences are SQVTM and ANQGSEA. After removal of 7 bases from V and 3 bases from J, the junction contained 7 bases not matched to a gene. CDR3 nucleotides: TGCAGCGCTCGGACAGGGTTGGACACTGAAGCTTTCTTT. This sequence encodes CSARTGLDTEAFF. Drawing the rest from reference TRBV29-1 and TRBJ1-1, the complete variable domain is SAVISQKPSRDICQRGTSLTIQCQVDSQVTMMFWYRQQPGQSLTLIATANQGSEATYESGFVIDKFPISRPNLTFSTLTVSNMSPEDSSIYLCSARTGLDTEAFFGQGTRLTVV.

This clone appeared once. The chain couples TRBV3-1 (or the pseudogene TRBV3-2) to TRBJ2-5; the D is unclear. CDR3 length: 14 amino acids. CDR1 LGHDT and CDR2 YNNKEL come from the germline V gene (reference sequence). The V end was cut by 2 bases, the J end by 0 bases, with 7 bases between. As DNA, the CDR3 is TGTGCCAGCAGCCAAAGTTCCAACCAAGAGACCCAGTACTTC. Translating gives CASSQSSNQETQYF.

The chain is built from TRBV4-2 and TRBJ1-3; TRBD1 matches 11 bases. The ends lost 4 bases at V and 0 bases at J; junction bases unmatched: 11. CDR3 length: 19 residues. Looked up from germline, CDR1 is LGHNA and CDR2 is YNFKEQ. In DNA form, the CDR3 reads TGTGCCAGCAGCCTAATCGGGACAGGGGGTACGATCTCTGGAAACACCATATATTTT. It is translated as CASSLIGTGGTISGNTIYF.

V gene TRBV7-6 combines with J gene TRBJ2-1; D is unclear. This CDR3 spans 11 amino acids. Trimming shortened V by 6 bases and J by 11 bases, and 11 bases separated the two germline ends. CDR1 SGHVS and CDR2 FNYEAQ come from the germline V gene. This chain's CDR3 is CASSPGGQQFF. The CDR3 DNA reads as TGTGCCAGCAGTCCGGGCGGACAGCAGTTCTTC.

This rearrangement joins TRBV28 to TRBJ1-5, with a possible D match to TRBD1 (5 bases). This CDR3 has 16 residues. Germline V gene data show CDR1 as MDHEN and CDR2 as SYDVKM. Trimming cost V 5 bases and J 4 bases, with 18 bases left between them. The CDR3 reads CASSPPGTTLNQPQHF. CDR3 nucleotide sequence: TGTGCCAGCAGTCCGCCGGGGACCACCCTTAATCAGCCCCAGCATTTT.

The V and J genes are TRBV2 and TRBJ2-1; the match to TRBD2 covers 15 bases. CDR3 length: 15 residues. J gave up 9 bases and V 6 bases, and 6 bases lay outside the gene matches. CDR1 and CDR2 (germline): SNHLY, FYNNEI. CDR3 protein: CASRNGLAGGAEQFF. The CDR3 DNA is TGTGCCAGCAGAAACGGACTAGCGGGAGGGGCTGAGCAGTTCTTC.

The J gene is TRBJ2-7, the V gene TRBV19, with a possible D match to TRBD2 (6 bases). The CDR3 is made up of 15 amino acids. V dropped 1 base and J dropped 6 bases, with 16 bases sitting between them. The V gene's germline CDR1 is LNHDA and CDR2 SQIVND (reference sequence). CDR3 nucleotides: TGTGCCAGTAGTATAGGCCCTGGGGGGTCGGGCGAGCAGTACTTC. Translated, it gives CASSIGPGGSGEQYF.

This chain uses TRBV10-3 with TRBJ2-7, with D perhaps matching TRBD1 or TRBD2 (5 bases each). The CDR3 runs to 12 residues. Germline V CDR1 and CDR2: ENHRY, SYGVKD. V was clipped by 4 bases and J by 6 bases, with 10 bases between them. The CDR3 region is CAISVEGTEQYF. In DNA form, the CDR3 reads TGTGCCATCAGTGTAGAGGGGACCGAGCAGTACTTC.

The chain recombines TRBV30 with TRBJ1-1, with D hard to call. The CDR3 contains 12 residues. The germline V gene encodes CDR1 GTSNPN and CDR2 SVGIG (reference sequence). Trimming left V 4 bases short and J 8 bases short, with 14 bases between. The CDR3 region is CAWTGEPPEAFF. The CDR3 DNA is TGTGCCTGGACCGGGGAGCCGCCCGAAGCTTTCTTT. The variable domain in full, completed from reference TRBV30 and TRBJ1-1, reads SQTIHQWPATLVQPVGSPLSLECTVEGTSNPNLYWYRQAAGRGLQLLFYSVGIGQISSEVPQNLSASRPQDRQFILSSKKLLLSDSGFYLCAWTGEPPEAFFGQGTRLTVV.

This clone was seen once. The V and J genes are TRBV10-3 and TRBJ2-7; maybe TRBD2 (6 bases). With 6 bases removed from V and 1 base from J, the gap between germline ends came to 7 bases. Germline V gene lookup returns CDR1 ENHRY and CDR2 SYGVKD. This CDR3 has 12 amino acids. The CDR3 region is CAIRGGSYEQYF. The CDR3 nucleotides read TGTGCCATCAGGGGGGGATCCTACGAGCAGTACTTC.

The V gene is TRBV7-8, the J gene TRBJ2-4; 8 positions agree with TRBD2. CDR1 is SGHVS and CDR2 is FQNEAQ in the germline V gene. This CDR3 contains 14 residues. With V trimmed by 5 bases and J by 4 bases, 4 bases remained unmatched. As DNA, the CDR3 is TGTGCCAGCAGCATCCGGGGGGGTAAAAACATTCAGTACTTC. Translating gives CASSIRGGKNIQYF. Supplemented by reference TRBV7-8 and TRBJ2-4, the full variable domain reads GAGVSQSPRYKVAKRGQDVALRCDPISGHVSLFWYQQALGQGPEFLTYFQNEAQLDKSGLPSDRFFAERPEGSVSTLKIQRTQQEDSAVYLCASSIRGGKNIQYFGAGTRLSVL.

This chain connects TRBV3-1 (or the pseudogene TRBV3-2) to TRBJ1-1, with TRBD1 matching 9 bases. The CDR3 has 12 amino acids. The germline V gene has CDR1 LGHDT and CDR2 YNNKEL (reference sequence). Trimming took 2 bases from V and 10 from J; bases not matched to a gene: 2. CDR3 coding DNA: TGTGCCAGCAGCCAACCGGACAGGGGAGCTTTCTTT. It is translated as CASSQPDRGAFF.

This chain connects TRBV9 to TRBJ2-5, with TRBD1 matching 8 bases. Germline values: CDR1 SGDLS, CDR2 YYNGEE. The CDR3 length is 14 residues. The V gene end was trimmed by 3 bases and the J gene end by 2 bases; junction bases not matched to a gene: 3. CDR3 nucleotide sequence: TGTGCCAGCAGCGGAGGGACAGGACAAGAGACCCAGTACTTC. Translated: CASSGGTGQETQYF.

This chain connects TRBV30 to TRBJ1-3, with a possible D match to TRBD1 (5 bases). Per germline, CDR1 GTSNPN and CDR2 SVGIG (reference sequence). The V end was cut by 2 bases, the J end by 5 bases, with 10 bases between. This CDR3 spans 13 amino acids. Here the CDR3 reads CAWSSQGRNTIYF. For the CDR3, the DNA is TGTGCCTGGAGTTCTCAGGGTAGAAACACCATATATTTT.

CDR3: CASSTSGGSYNEQFF. The CDR3 DNA reads as TGTGCCAGCAGTACGAGTGGCGGGTCATACAATGAGCAGTTCTTC. The chain joins TRBV6-4 to TRBJ2-1, with D possibly TRBD2 on 5 matching bases. Trimming removed 5 bases at V and 4 bases at J, with 15 bases between. Germline CDR1 is MRHNA and CDR2 is SNTAGT. The CDR3 extends over 15 amino acids.

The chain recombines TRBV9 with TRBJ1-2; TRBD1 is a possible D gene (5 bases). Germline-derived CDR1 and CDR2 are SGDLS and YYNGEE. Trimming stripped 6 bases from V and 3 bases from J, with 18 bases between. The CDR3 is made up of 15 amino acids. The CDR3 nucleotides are TGTGCCAGCACCCCGCGGGGGGAGTCGGACTATGGCTACACCTTC. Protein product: CASTPRGESDYGYTF.

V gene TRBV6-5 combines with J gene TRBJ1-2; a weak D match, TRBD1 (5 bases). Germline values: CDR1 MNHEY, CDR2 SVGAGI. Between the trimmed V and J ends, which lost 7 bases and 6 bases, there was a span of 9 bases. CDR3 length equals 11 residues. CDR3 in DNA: TGTGCCAGCAAGCGGGGGGATGGCTACACCTTC. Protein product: CASKRGDGYTF.

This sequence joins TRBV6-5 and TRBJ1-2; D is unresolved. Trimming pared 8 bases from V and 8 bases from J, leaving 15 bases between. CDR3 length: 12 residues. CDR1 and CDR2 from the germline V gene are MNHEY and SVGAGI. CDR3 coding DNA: TGTGCCAGCGTTAAGGGAGACGGAGGCTACACCTTC. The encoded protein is CASVKGDGGYTF.

CDR3 loop: CASLNGGTEAFF. CDR3 nucleotide sequence: TGCGCCAGCTTAAATGGGGGCACTGAAGCTTTCTTT. V and J are TRBV4-1 and TRBJ1-1; D is perhaps TRBD1 (5 bases). Germline V gene sequence: CDR1 MGHRA, CDR2 YSYEKL. CDR3 length: 12 amino acids. Trimming removed 8 bases from V and 4 bases from J, with 11 bases in between.

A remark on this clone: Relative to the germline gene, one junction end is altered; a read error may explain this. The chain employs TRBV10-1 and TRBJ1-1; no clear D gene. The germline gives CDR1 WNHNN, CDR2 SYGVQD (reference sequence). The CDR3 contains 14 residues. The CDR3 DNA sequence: TGCGCCAGCAGTCAGTCGGATATGGCCACTGAAGCTTTCTTT. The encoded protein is CASSQSDMATEAFF.

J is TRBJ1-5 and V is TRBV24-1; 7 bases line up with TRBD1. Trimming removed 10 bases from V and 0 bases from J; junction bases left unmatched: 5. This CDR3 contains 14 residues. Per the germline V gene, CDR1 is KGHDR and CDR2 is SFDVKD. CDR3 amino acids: CATGGPYSNQPQHF. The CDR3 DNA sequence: TGTGCCACAGGGGGCCCATATAGCAATCAGCCCCAGCATTTT.

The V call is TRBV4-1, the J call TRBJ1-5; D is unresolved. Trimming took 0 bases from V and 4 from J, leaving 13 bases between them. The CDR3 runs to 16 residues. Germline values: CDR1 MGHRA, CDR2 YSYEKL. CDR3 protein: CASSQEGFGENQPQHF. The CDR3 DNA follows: TGCGCCAGCAGCCAAGAGGGCTTCGGGGAGAATCAGCCCCAGCATTTT.

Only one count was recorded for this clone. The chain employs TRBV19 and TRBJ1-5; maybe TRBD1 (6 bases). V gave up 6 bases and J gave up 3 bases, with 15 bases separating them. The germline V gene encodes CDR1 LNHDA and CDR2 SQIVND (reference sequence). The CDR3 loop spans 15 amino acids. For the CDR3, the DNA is TGTGCCAGTAGCCCTACGACAGGTCCCAATCAGCCCCAGCATTTT. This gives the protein CASSPTTGPNQPQHF. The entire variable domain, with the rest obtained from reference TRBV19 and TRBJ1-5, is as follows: DGGITQSPKYLFRKEGQNVTLSCEQNLNHDAMYWYRQDPGQGLRLIYYSQIVNDFQKGDIAEGYSVSREKKESFPLTVTSAQKNPTAFYLCASSPTTGPNQPQHFGDGTRLSIL.